Following are 22 T cell receptor beta chains from one sample sequenced in a study of synovial regulatory T cells in juvenile arthritis. Synovial fluid was collected with matched peripheral blood from each patient with active arthritis. Data came from immunoSEQ multiplex PCR; TCRdb stores just in-frame clones and leaves some out. The sample holds 3,000 or so clones. Specimen: Treg cells from the synovium. All receptors come from a donor aged 2-30 years with juvenile idiopathic arthritis.

The genes are TRBV27 and TRBJ1-2; without DNA, the TCRdb call of TRBD1 cannot be checked. Germline V gene sequence: CDR1 MNHEY, CDR2 SMNVEV (reference sequence). This CDR3 has 17 residues. No DNA sequence was recorded. This CDR3 reads CASSFGQGGGASYGYTF.

This chain links TRBV7-9 with TRBJ2-1; TCRdb proposes TRBD2, but this gene call is untestable without DNA. The CDR3 sequence is 17 residues long. The coding DNA is unavailable. Germline values: CDR1 SEHNR, CDR2 FQNEAQ (reference sequence). The CDR3 protein is CASSPGYGLAGANEQFF. The entire variable domain, with the rest obtained from reference TRBV7-9 and TRBJ2-1, is as follows: DTGVSQNPRHKITKRGQNVTFRCDPISEHNRLYWYRQTLGQGPEFLTYFQNEAQLEKSRLLSDRFSAERPKGSFSTLEIQRTEQGDSAMYLCASSPGYGLAGANEQFFGPGTRLTVL.

This clone counts as medium-sized by frequency. This chain links TRBV27 with TRBJ2-3; TCRdb returns TRBD2, unconfirmable since there is no DNA. The CDR3 contains 14 residues. No DNA has been recorded. CDR1 is MNHEY, CDR2 SMNVEV, per germline (reference sequence). The CDR3 reads CASSPDSSTDTQYF.

Measured by frequency, this clone is medium-sized. The chain combines TRBV5-4 with TRBJ1-3. Looked up from germline, CDR1 is SGHNT and CDR2 is YYREEE (reference sequence). This CDR3 contains 15 residues. No DNA appears here. The CDR3: CASSLESVSGNTIYF.

This chain links TRBV12-5 with TRBJ1-1. Germline CDR1 is LGHNT and CDR2 is FRNRAP. The CDR3 spans 14 residues. No DNA is given. The CDR3 reads CASGLHGTNTEAFF.

The rearrangement links TRBV5-8 to TRBJ2-7; TCRdb's D call, TRBD2, is unchecked because there is no DNA. Germline V gives CDR1 SGHTS, CDR2 YDEGEE. This CDR3 is built from 14 residues. The protein alone is recorded here. The CDR3 spells CASSLGLGAYEQYF.

V gene TRBV27 combines with J gene TRBJ2-7; no DNA is available, so the TRBD2 call from TCRdb remains unchecked. Germline CDR1 reads MNHEY; CDR2 reads SMNVEV (reference sequence). This CDR3 contains 15 residues. No DNA is recorded. CDR3 region: CASSLSVPSGYEQYF.

The chain combines TRBV19 with TRBJ2-5; the D call of TRBD2 rests on TCRdb alone, since no DNA is present to check it. Germline assignment: CDR1 LNHDA and CDR2 SQIVND (reference sequence). CDR3 length: 17 amino acids. This entry has no DNA. The CDR3 region is CASSPRTSGSVGETQYF.

J is TRBJ1-2 and V is TRBV7-6; TCRdb calls TRBD1, which cannot be checked without DNA. Germline V gene sequence: CDR1 SGHVS, CDR2 FNYEAQ. This CDR3 is 14 amino acids long. There is no recorded DNA. The CDR3 loop reads CASSATGDSYGYTF. Full variable domain (remainder filled in from reference TRBV7-6 and TRBJ1-2): GAGVSQSPRYKVTKRGQDVALRCDPISGHVSLYWYRQALGQGPEFLTYFNYEAQQDKSGLPNDRFSAERPEGSISTLTIQRTEQRDSAMYRCASSATGDSYGYTFGSGTRLTVV.

This clone is labeled medium-sized (0.01 to 0.1%) based on frequency. The chain combines TRBV5-1 with TRBJ2-1. This CDR3 comprises 15 residues. DNA is not on record. Germline loops: CDR1 SGHRS, CDR2 YFSETQ. CDR3: CASSLSRSRANEQFF. The variable domain in full, completed from reference TRBV5-1 and TRBJ2-1, reads KAGVTQTPRYLIKTRGQQVTLSCSPISGHRSVSWYQQTPGQGLQFLFEYFSETQRNKGNFPGRFSGRQFSNSRSEMNVSTLELGDSALYLCASSLSRSRANEQFFGPGTRLTVL.

This clone is identified as medium-sized (0.01 to 0.1%) from frequency. The gene calls are TRBV28 and TRBJ1-5; TCRdb returns TRBD1, unconfirmable since there is no DNA. Germline V CDR1 and CDR2: MDHEN, SYDVKM. The CDR3 runs 15 residues. No DNA is listed. CDR3 in amino acids: CASSPGQWSNQPQHF.

This clone registers medium-sized (0.01 to 0.1%) by frequency. The chain is built from TRBV7-9 and TRBJ1-4. Germline V CDR1 and CDR2: SEHNR, FQNEAQ (reference sequence). This CDR3 contains 12 residues. No coding sequence is recorded. CDR3 loop: CASSFLAGFLFF.

This chain connects TRBV5-1 to TRBJ2-2; as DNA is missing, the TRBD2 call by TCRdb cannot be tested. Per the germline V gene, CDR1 is SGHRS and CDR2 is YFSETQ. The CDR3 is 15 residues long. The nucleotide record is missing. The CDR3 reads CASSAGSGNTGELFF.

According to its frequency, this clone is medium-sized. The J gene is TRBJ1-1, the V gene TRBV9; without DNA, the TCRdb call of TRBD1 cannot be checked. The CDR3 covers 14 residues. The DNA sequence is not available. Germline V CDR1 and CDR2: SGDLS, YYNGEE. The chain's CDR3 is CASSVGHTNTEAFF. The entire variable domain, with the rest obtained from reference TRBV9 and TRBJ1-1, is as follows: DSGVTQTPKHLITATGQRVTLRCSPRSGDLSVYWYQQSLDQGLQFLIQYYNGEERAKGNILERFSAQQFPDLHSELNLSSLELGDSALYFCASSVGHTNTEAFFGQGTRLTVV.

By frequency, this clone is medium-sized (0.01 to 0.1%). The chain carries TRBV5-1 and TRBJ2-4; TCRdb calls TRBD1, which cannot be checked without DNA. Germline V CDR1 and CDR2: SGHRS, YFSETQ. This CDR3 is built from 13 residues. DNA is not on record. Here the CDR3 reads CASSPTLQDIQYF.

This clone registers medium-sized by frequency. The chain combines TRBV19 with TRBJ2-7. The germline V gene has CDR1 LNHDA and CDR2 SQIVND (reference sequence). CDR3 length equals 14 residues. There is no recorded DNA. The CDR3 region is CASRYPSTTYEQYF.

The chain employs TRBV7-2 and TRBJ1-5. The V gene's germline CDR1 is SGHTA and CDR2 FQGNSA. There are 15 residues in the CDR3. Only the protein is available. CDR3 loop: CASSLGEGMNQPQHF.

The rearrangement links TRBV2 to TRBJ2-1; as DNA is missing, the TRBD1 call by TCRdb cannot be tested. The CDR3 consists of 14 residues. DNA was not recorded. From germline, CDR1 is SNHLY and CDR2 FYNNEI. The CDR3 sequence: CASSTGSGSNEQFF.

V gene TRBV19 combines with J gene TRBJ1-1; TCRdb's D call, TRBD1, is unchecked because there is no DNA. This CDR3 region has 12 residues. No DNA appears here. Germline values: CDR1 LNHDA, CDR2 SQIVND (reference sequence). The CDR3 is CASSSRQGKAFF. The variable domain in full, with the rest retrieved from reference TRBV19 and TRBJ1-1, is DGGITQSPKYLFRKEGQNVTLSCEQNLNHDAMYWYRQDPGQGLRLIYYSQIVNDFQKGDIAEGYSVSREKKESFPLTVTSAQKNPTAFYLCASSSRQGKAFFGQGTRLTVV.

Judged by frequency, this clone is medium-sized. The V gene is TRBV6-5, the J gene TRBJ2-6; the TRBD1 assignment by TCRdb is unverifiable without DNA. The CDR3 spans 15 residues. DNA is not on record. Germline CDR1 reads MNHEY; CDR2 reads SVGAGI. CDR3 sequence reads: CASRRTVPGANVLTF.

This clone shows up as medium-sized by frequency. This chain joins TRBV2 and TRBJ1-3; TCRdb's D call, TRBD1, is unchecked because there is no DNA. CDR1 is SNHLY and CDR2 is FYNNEI in the germline V gene. The CDR3 extends over 14 amino acids. The DNA sequence is not available. CDR3 sequence reads: CASRPGDSGNTIYF.

The chain is built from TRBV29-1 and TRBJ1-2. CDR1 is SQVTM, CDR2 ANQGSEA, per germline. The CDR3 is made up of 17 amino acids. No DNA has been recorded. The CDR3 region is CSVEKTGTRYVAHGYTF.